These T cell receptor beta chains were read from a single sample in a study of blood T cells in healthy people across ages. Using its own MiXCR run on the 5' RACE reads, TCRdb lists one record per CDR3 protein. Here the sample spans over 450,000 distinct CDR3 sequences, approximately 25% being singletons. These data also featured in a second study, about T cells of mothers and their children.

Sequencing was carried out using blood. The receptors come from a boy between 10 and 17 years old in good health. Each CDR3 is given with its conserved first and last residue. Fields, in order: V gene, J gene, clone size, D gene, CDR3 protein, CDR3 DNA. The D gene is left open where the match is weak. Clone size, where shown, is once, few, many, or a class for clones that have expanded.

v_call: TRBV9; j_call: TRBJ2-7; clone_size: few; d_call: TRBD1; cdr3_aa: CASSPEDRGYEQYF; cdr3_nt: TGTGCCAGCAGCCCCGAGGACAGGGGCTACGAGCAGTACTTC
v_call: TRBV9; j_call: TRBJ2-3; clone_size: few; d_call: TRBD2; cdr3_aa: CASSVWTSGTDTQYF; cdr3_nt: TGTGCCAGCAGCGTGTGGACTAGCGGGACAGATACGCAGTATTTT
v_call: TRBV27; j_call: TRBJ2-1; clone_size: NA; d_call: NA; cdr3_aa: CASSLGSLANEQFF; cdr3_nt: TGTGCCAGCAGTTTAGGTAGTCTCGCCAATGAGCAGTTCTTC
v_call: TRBV27; j_call: TRBJ2-1; clone_size: NA; d_call: NA; cdr3_aa: CASRDSNNNEQFF; cdr3_nt: TGTGCCAGCCGGGACTCCAACAACAATGAGCAGTTCTTC
v_call: TRBV27; j_call: TRBJ2-6; clone_size: few; d_call: NA; cdr3_aa: CASSPLSTGAGANVLTF; cdr3_nt: TGTGCCAGCAGTCCCTTAAGCACCGGGGCCGGGGCCAACGTCCTGACTTTC
v_call: TRBV20-1; j_call: TRBJ2-5; clone_size: NA; d_call: TRBD2; cdr3_aa: CSAILAGVETQYF; cdr3_nt: TGCAGTGCTATCCTAGCGGGGGTAGAGACCCAGTACTTC
v_call: TRBV7-9; j_call: TRBJ1-1; clone_size: NA; d_call: NA; cdr3_aa: CASSFRQETEAFF; cdr3_nt: TGTGCCAGCAGCTTTAGGCAAGAAACTGAAGCTTTCTTT
v_call: TRBV7-2; j_call: TRBJ1-2; clone_size: few; d_call: NA; cdr3_aa: CASSLIGSGDGYTF; cdr3_nt: TGTGCCAGCAGCTTAATCGGGTCCGGGGATGGCTACACCTTC
v_call: TRBV20-1; j_call: TRBJ1-6; clone_size: few; d_call: NA; cdr3_aa: CSARHLTPNSPLHF; cdr3_nt: TGCAGTGCTAGACACTTGACGCCCAATTCACCCCTCCACTTT
v_call: TRBV18; j_call: TRBJ2-5; clone_size: many; d_call: NA; cdr3_aa: CASSPSRETQYF; cdr3_nt: TGTGCCAGCTCGCCCTCTAGGGAGACCCAGTACTTC
v_call: TRBV2; j_call: TRBJ2-5; clone_size: NA; d_call: NA; cdr3_aa: CASSDIVGGETPYF; cdr3_nt: TGTGCCAGCAGTGACATCGTAGGGGGAGAGACCCCGTACTTC
v_call: TRBV7-2; j_call: TRBJ2-5; clone_size: many; d_call: NA; cdr3_aa: CASSWGGTQYF; cdr3_nt: TGTGCCAGCAGCTGGGGAGGGACCCAGTACTTC
v_call: TRBV5-6; j_call: TRBJ2-4; clone_size: NA; d_call: TRBD2; cdr3_aa: CASSLASGRAKNIQYF; cdr3_nt: TGTGCCAGCAGCTTAGCTAGCGGGAGAGCCAAAAACATTCAGTACTTC
v_call: TRBV7-2; j_call: TRBJ2-7; clone_size: few; d_call: TRBD1; cdr3_aa: CATNDRGFNYEQYF; cdr3_nt: TGTGCCACCAATGACAGGGGATTCAACTACGAGCAGTACTTC
v_call: TRBV7-3; j_call: TRBJ2-1; clone_size: few; d_call: TRBD1; cdr3_aa: CASSGTGEQFF; cdr3_nt: TGTGCCAGCAGCGGGACAGGAGAGCAGTTCTTC
v_call: TRBV6-1; j_call: TRBJ2-1; clone_size: few; d_call: TRBD1; cdr3_aa: CASRTGTTYNEQFF; cdr3_nt: TGTGCCAGCAGGACAGGGACGACCTACAATGAGCAGTTCTTC
v_call: TRBV2; j_call: TRBJ1-4; clone_size: NA; d_call: NA; cdr3_aa: CASRTGHGLFF; cdr3_nt: TGTGCCAGCAGGACGGGCCATGGGCTGTTTTTT
v_call: TRBV30; j_call: TRBJ1-2; clone_size: NA; d_call: TRBD1; cdr3_aa: CARSPGTGNGYTF; cdr3_nt: TGTGCCCGGAGTCCCGGGACAGGGAATGGCTACACCTTC
v_call: TRBV28; j_call: TRBJ2-3; clone_size: NA; d_call: NA; cdr3_aa: CARTGCGTDTQYF; cdr3_nt: TGTGCCAGGACCGGTTGTGGCACAGATACGCAGTATTTT
v_call: TRBV29-1; j_call: TRBJ2-5; clone_size: many; d_call: NA; cdr3_aa: CSVAYGTGETQYF; cdr3_nt: TGCAGCGTTGCTTACGGGACGGGAGAGACCCAGTACTTC
v_call: TRBV7-8; j_call: TRBJ2-7; clone_size: NA; d_call: TRBD2; cdr3_aa: CASTRGGEQYF; cdr3_nt: TGTGCCAGCACCCGCGGGGGCGAGCAGTACTTC
v_call: TRBV12-3/TRBV12-4; j_call: TRBJ2-6; clone_size: NA; d_call: NA; cdr3_aa: CASSLARGANVLTF; cdr3_nt: TGTGCCAGCAGTTTGGCCAGGGGGGCCAACGTCCTGACTTTC
v_call: TRBV4-3; j_call: TRBJ2-5; clone_size: NA; d_call: NA; cdr3_aa: CASSQDPARQETQYF; cdr3_nt: TGCGCCAGCAGCCAAGATCCAGCCAGACAAGAGACCCAGTACTTC
v_call: TRBV20-1; j_call: TRBJ2-7; clone_size: many; d_call: TRBD2; cdr3_aa: CSARGGTSGSLYEQYF; cdr3_nt: TGCAGTGCTAGAGGGGGTACTAGCGGGAGTCTCTACGAGCAGTACTTC
v_call: TRBV12-3/TRBV12-4; j_call: TRBJ2-6; clone_size: few; d_call: NA; cdr3_aa: CASKAGANVLTF; cdr3_nt: TGTGCCAGTAAAGCTGGGGCCAACGTCCTGACTTTC
v_call: TRBV6-6; j_call: TRBJ2-2; clone_size: NA; d_call: TRBD2; cdr3_aa: CASGMSGELLF; cdr3_nt: TGTGCCAGCGGAATGAGCGGGGAGCTGCTTTTT
v_call: TRBV7-2; j_call: TRBJ2-1; clone_size: once; d_call: TRBD2; cdr3_aa: CASRVEGSSPLAGGNEQFF; cdr3_nt: TGTGCCAGCAGAGTAGAGGGCTCATCCCCGCTAGCGGGAGGCAATGAGCAGTTCTTC
v_call: TRBV7-3; j_call: TRBJ2-1; clone_size: few; d_call: TRBD1; cdr3_aa: CASSTRGPPANEQFF; cdr3_nt: TGTGCCAGCAGCACGAGGGGGCCTCCTGCCAATGAGCAGTTCTTC
v_call: TRBV29-1; j_call: TRBJ1-4; clone_size: many; d_call: NA; cdr3_aa: CSVAKGARGKLFF; cdr3_nt: TGCAGCGTTGCGAAAGGGGCGAGAGGAAAACTGTTTTTT
v_call: TRBV7-2; j_call: TRBJ1-2; clone_size: NA; d_call: NA; cdr3_aa: CASSPTPPSGTYGYTF; cdr3_nt: TGTGCCAGCAGCCCAACGCCCCCCTCGGGGACCTATGGCTACACCTTC
v_call: TRBV7-9; j_call: TRBJ2-5; clone_size: few; d_call: NA; cdr3_aa: CASSLSEGDKSF; cdr3_nt: TGTGCCAGCAGCTTATCTGAAGGGGACAAGTCATTC
v_call: TRBV27; j_call: TRBJ2-7; clone_size: NA; d_call: TRBD1; cdr3_aa: CASSFGPRTGLEQYF; cdr3_nt: TGTGCCAGCAGTTTTGGTCCTAGGACAGGGCTCGAGCAGTACTTC
v_call: TRBV12-3/TRBV12-4; j_call: TRBJ2-6; clone_size: NA; d_call: NA; cdr3_aa: CASIYSGANVLTF; cdr3_nt: TGTGCCAGCATCTACTCTGGGGCCAACGTCCTGACTTTC
v_call: TRBV12-3/TRBV12-4; j_call: TRBJ1-5; clone_size: NA; d_call: TRBD1; cdr3_aa: CASSFRPILGQGSNQPQHF; cdr3_nt: TGTGCCAGCAGTTTTAGACCGATCTTGGGACAGGGAAGCAATCAGCCCCAGCATTTT
v_call: TRBV7-2; j_call: TRBJ2-5; clone_size: NA; d_call: TRBD1; cdr3_aa: CASSRLTGAETQYF; cdr3_nt: TGTGCCAGCAGCCGGCTGACAGGGGCGGAGACCCAGTACTTC
v_call: TRBV19; j_call: TRBJ2-7; clone_size: NA; d_call: TRBD1; cdr3_aa: CASSGQEASYEQYF; cdr3_nt: TGTGCCAGTAGTGGACAGGAAGCCTCCTACGAGCAGTACTTC
v_call: TRBV3-1; j_call: TRBJ1-2; clone_size: NA; d_call: TRBD1; cdr3_aa: CASSQEIQGRGYTF; cdr3_nt: TGTGCCAGCAGCCAAGAAATACAGGGGCGTGGCTACACCTTC
v_call: TRBV5-6; j_call: TRBJ2-5; clone_size: NA; d_call: TRBD2; cdr3_aa: CASSFWREGQETQYF; cdr3_nt: TGTGCCAGCAGCTTTTGGCGGGAGGGTCAAGAGACCCAGTACTTC
v_call: TRBV28; j_call: TRBJ2-1; clone_size: few; d_call: TRBD2; cdr3_aa: CASSPNTWTSLGSEQFF; cdr3_nt: TGTGCCAGCAGTCCTAATACTTGGACTAGCTTGGGGAGTGAGCAGTTCTTC
v_call: TRBV7-9; j_call: TRBJ2-3; clone_size: few; d_call: TRBD2; cdr3_aa: CASSFRREKADTQYF; cdr3_nt: TGTGCCAGCAGCTTCCGGCGGGAGAAGGCAGATACGCAGTATTTT
v_call: TRBV7-2; j_call: TRBJ2-5; clone_size: NA; d_call: TRBD2; cdr3_aa: CASSFIAGGRETQYF; cdr3_nt: TGTGCCAGCAGCTTTATAGCGGGGGGGCGGGAGACCCAGTACTTC